This TCR beta chain comes out of a study of CD8 T cells in Susac syndrome. RNA was extracted with the RNeasy kit, and a quantity of about 0.45 to 1 ug was reverse transcribed using random hexamers. The amplification used immunoSEQ multiplex PCR on TCR beta CDR3; it spanned 54 Vbeta and 13 Jbeta. TCRdb used MiXCR to reprocess the immunoSEQ multiplex PCR reads, holding one entry per CDR3 protein. There are about 240,000 distinct CDR3 sequences in the sample; almost 97% occur only once, and about 0.095% lies in the top ten. CDR3 size: 14 residues. The sequenced sample was CD4+ T cells from PBMCs. The receptor comes from a human donor with Susac syndrome. The V and J genes are TRBV1 and TRBJ1-5. TRBV1 is a pseudogene. CDR3 in amino acids: CTSSQVWPAQPQHF. The CDR3 DNA reads TGCACCAGCAGCCAAGTTTGGCCGGCGCAGCCCCAGCATTTT.